The clone carrying this T cell receptor beta chain was recorded at least ten times. Its antigen is as yet unknown. TCRdb ran MiXCR on the 5' RACE reads and lists one entry per CDR3 protein. The sample lists 400,000 to 650,000 distinct CDR3 sequences, 20% to 25% occurring once. The data originate from a study of identical twins. The CDR3 contains 17 residues. V lost 4 bases, J lost 2 bases, and 12 bases stayed unmatched. Germline-derived CDR1 and CDR2 are SGHRS and YFSETQ. Study-wide results and caveats: Possibly, invariant MAIT and iNKT cells partly confounded zero-insertion analyses. Insertion counts were lower in abundant cord blood beta clonotypes, a trend that memory repertoires did not show.

This sample also belongs to another study, concerning T cells expressing NK-cell markers. That source notes: Obtained from sorted CD3+CD56+NKG2C+, CD3+CD56+NKG2C- and CD3+CD56-NKG2C+ T cells were the TCR beta repertoires. Within the sequenced cohort of eight donors, seven exhibited HCMV seropositivity and one was seronegative.

Sequencing used CD4+ T cells sorted from blood. The chain employs TRBV5-1 and TRBJ2-3; 8 nucleotides match TRBD1. The receptor was isolated from a woman between 18 and 29 years old in good health. The CDR3 protein is CASSRFSTGGYTDTQYF. The CDR3 coding sequence is TGCGCCAGCAGCCGCTTTTCCACAGGGGGATACACAGATACGCAGTATTTT. The complete variable domain, with remaining parts taken from reference TRBV5-1 and TRBJ2-3, reads KAGVTQTPRYLIKTRGQQVTLSCSPISGHRSVSWYQQTPGQGLQFLFEYFSETQRNKGNFPGRFSGRQFSNSRSEMNVSTLELGDSALYLCASSRFSTGGYTDTQYFGPGTRLTVL.